One and the same sample provided the 4 T cell receptor beta chains below, sequenced in a study of beta chain features in type 1 diabetes. Study conclusions and caveats: Moderate yet significant TCRB CDR3 shortening was seen in Type 1 diabetes patients in all four CD4+ subsets.

Their antigens remain unidentified. Expressed TCRB transcripts were sequenced, since all the RNA that had been isolated was reverse transcribed. TCRdb keeps only in-frame clones here, not all; method: immunoSEQ multiplex PCR. The sample yields about 340,000 clones, approximately 13% seen once. Material for sequencing was naive CD4+ T cells from blood. These receptors were obtained from a woman between 18 and 30 years old with type 1 diabetes.

This clone occurred a few times. This chain joins TRBV28 and TRBJ1-1; TRBD1 is a possible D gene (6 bases). This CDR3 comprises 13 residues. Trimming took off 5 bases at V and 5 bases at J, with 12 bases between the two ends. The germline V gene encodes CDR1 MDHEN and CDR2 SYDVKM. In nucleotides, the CDR3 is TGTGCCAGCAGTACCTGGGGGCGAACTGAAGCTTTCTTT. It translates to CASSTWGRTEAFF. The full variable domain, rest sourced from reference TRBV28 and TRBJ1-1, is DVKVTQSSRYLVKRTGEKVFLECVQDMDHENMFWYRQDPGLGLRLIYFSYDVKMKEKGDIPEGYSVSREKKERFSLILESASTNQTSMYLCASSTWGRTEAFFGQGTRLTVV.

The chain combines TRBV7-3 with TRBJ2-5; the match to TRBD1 covers 8 bases. The CDR3 contains 14 residues. Germline V CDR1 and CDR2: SGHTA, FQGTGA. After removal of 5 bases from V and 5 bases from J, the junction contained 7 bases not matched to a gene. As DNA, the CDR3 is TGTGCCAGCAGCCCACAGGGGGAGGAGGAGACCCAGTACTTC. Translated: CASSPQGEEETQYF.

The V call is TRBV18, the J call TRBJ2-5, with D possibly TRBD1 on 5 matching bases. V dropped 4 bases and J dropped 5 bases, with 11 bases sitting between them. Germline CDR1 and CDR2: KGHSH and LQKENI. The CDR3 loop spans 13 amino acids. The CDR3 nucleotides are TGTGCCAGCTCACGTGACAGATCGGAGACCCAGTACTTC. Its protein is CASSRDRSETQYF.

A few counts support this clone. The chain has TRBV18 and TRBJ2-5, with TRBD1 matching over 10 bases. J lost 6 bases, V lost 3 bases, and 7 bases had no gene match. The CDR3 contains 15 residues. Germline V gene lookup returns CDR1 KGHSH and CDR2 LQKENI. DNA of the CDR3: TGTGCCAGCTCACCGCCCGGGACAGGGGTGAAGACCCAGTACTTC. This codes for CASSPPGTGVKTQYF.